Here is one T cell receptor (beta chain) with its context. No antigen is known for it. Peripheral blood came from all dose cohorts at three timepoints. The data originate from a study of OX40 agonist ivuxolimab in advanced cancers. Data came from immunoSEQ multiplex PCR; TCRdb stores just in-frame clones and leaves some out. The sample carries 41,000 or so clones, just under 85% recorded once. The study's findings and limits: Researchers report that CD8+ T cells had, on average, more expanded clones than CD4+.

The CDR3 is made up of 16 amino acids. The V segment lost 7 bases and the J segment 0 bases; nucleotides outside the gene matches: 10. The rearrangement joins TRBV5-3 to TRBJ1-2, with 9 bases aligning to TRBD1. TRBV5-3 is designated an ORF whose function remains uncertain. The sequence derives from an adult with an advanced solid tumor such as melanoma, head and neck, liver or kidney cancer. Sequenced here: CD4+ or CD8+ T cells sorted from blood, sampled in a trial of the OX40 agonist ivuxolimab. CDR3 nucleotide sequence: TGTGCCAGACTCAGACTACAGGGGGCGTCTAACTATGGCTACACCTTC. Protein: CARLRLQGASNYGYTF.